Each of the 28 T cell receptor beta chains below was sequenced from the same sample in a study of cytomegalovirus exposure and HLA in healthy donors. Data came from immunoSEQ multiplex PCR; TCRdb stores just in-frame clones and leaves some out. The data show about 130,000 clones, 89% seen once. Source material: PBMCs. The receptors stem from a woman between 18 and 29 years old in good health and CMV-seronegative.

This chain uses TRBV5-1 with TRBJ1-4; D gene ambiguous. Trimming stripped 2 bases from V and 2 bases from J, with 10 bases between. The CDR3 has 15 amino acids. Germline V gene lookup returns CDR1 SGHRS and CDR2 YFSETQ. The CDR3 here is CASSFSGTTNEKLFF. The CDR3 DNA follows: TGCGCCAGCAGCTTCTCGGGAACCACTAATGAAAAACTGTTTTTT.

The CDR3 nucleotides are TGTGCCAGCAGCGAACTAACTAGCGGGTCCCACAATGAGCAGTTCTTC. Translated, it gives CASSELTSGSHNEQFF. J is TRBJ2-1 and V is TRBV14, with TRBD2 matching 9 bases. Per the germline V gene, CDR1 is SGHDN and CDR2 is FVKESK. V gave up 5 bases and J gave up 5 bases; unmatched junction bases: 10. The CDR3 contains 16 residues.

V usage is TRBV30 and J usage is TRBJ1-2, with D perhaps TRBD1 (5 bases). This CDR3 has 15 residues. The ends were cut back, 0 bases at V and 5 bases at J, with 16 bases in the middle. Germline V gene data show CDR1 as GTSNPN and CDR2 as SVGIG (reference sequence). Here the CDR3 reads CAWSVSEGPLYGYTF. The CDR3 DNA follows: TGTGCCTGGAGTGTATCGGAGGGGCCCCTGTATGGCTACACCTTC.

The V and J genes are TRBV2 and TRBJ2-3; D is undetermined. Germline V gene sequence: CDR1 SNHLY, CDR2 FYNNEI. V was pared by 7 bases and J by 0 bases, with 14 bases between. The CDR3 has 15 residues. CDR3 sequence: CASMFGSASTDTQYF. CDR3 DNA: TGTGCCAGCATGTTCGGCAGCGCTAGCACAGATACGCAGTATTTT.

This chain links TRBV11-3 with TRBJ2-3; 12 bases agree with TRBD2. The CDR3 is 16 residues long. Germline CDR1 is SGHNT and CDR2 is YENEEA. Trimming removed 4 bases from V and 4 bases from J; junction bases left unmatched: 6. CDR3 nucleotides: TGTGCCAGCAGCTCCGGACTAGCGGGAAAATCAGATACGCAGTATTTT. Its protein is CASSSGLAGKSDTQYF.

The chain recombines TRBV9 with TRBJ2-7, with D hard to call. Germline V gene lookup returns CDR1 SGDLS and CDR2 YYNGEE. Trimming took off 0 bases at V and 3 bases at J, with 10 bases between the two ends. CDR3 length equals 14 residues. CDR3 sequence: CASSVEDSFYEQYF. The CDR3 region has the DNA TGTGCCAGCAGCGTAGAGGATAGCTTCTACGAGCAGTACTTC.

The chain couples TRBV29-1 to TRBJ2-2; 11 bases are shared with TRBD2. The V segment lost 7 bases and the J segment 5 bases; nucleotides outside the gene matches: 15. The CDR3 length is 17 residues. Germline V gene data show CDR1 as SQVTM and CDR2 as ANQGSEA. This chain's CDR3 is CSADLWTSGSTTGELFF. CDR3 DNA sequence: TGCAGCGCCGACCTGTGGACTAGCGGGTCAACAACCGGGGAGCTGTTTTTT.

The chain joins TRBV9 to TRBJ1-1; D is unclear. CDR1 and CDR2 (germline): SGDLS, YYNGEE. The CDR3 contains 16 residues. V lost 3 bases and J lost 3, with 18 bases in between. The CDR3 region is CASSALVGREDTEAFF. CDR3 coding DNA: TGTGCCAGCAGCGCCTTGGTTGGGCGTGAAGACACTGAAGCTTTCTTT. Drawing the rest from reference TRBV9 and TRBJ1-1, the complete variable domain is DSGVTQTPKHLITATGQRVTLRCSPRSGDLSVYWYQQSLDQGLQFLIQYYNGEERAKGNILERFSAQQFPDLHSELNLSSLELGDSALYFCASSALVGREDTEAFFGQGTRLTVV.

This chain uses TRBV6-5 with TRBJ2-1; a weak D match, TRBD2 (6 bases). Germline-derived CDR1 and CDR2 are MNHEY and SVGAGI. The V gene lost 6 bases and the J gene lost 0 bases, with 12 bases spanning the gap. This CDR3 has 15 amino acids. The CDR3 DNA is TGTGCCAGCAGACAGACTAGAAACTCCTACAATGAGCAGTTCTTC. It yields the protein CASRQTRNSYNEQFF.

This clone has a single count. The genes are TRBV5-6 and TRBJ2-2; TRBD2 is a possible D gene (6 bases). There are 15 residues in the CDR3. Germline loops: CDR1 SGHDT, CDR2 YYEEEE. Trimming left V 6 bases short and J 5 bases short, with 17 bases between. This CDR3 is CASTYAGRWTGELFF. CDR3 coding DNA: TGTGCCAGCACCTATGCGGGGCGCTGGACCGGGGAGCTGTTTTTT.

The chain carries TRBV7-9 and TRBJ1-4, with D unclear. From germline, CDR1 is SEHNR and CDR2 FQNEAQ (reference sequence). The germline V and J ends were trimmed by 1 base and 3 bases, with 9 bases remaining between them. This CDR3 comprises 15 residues. In DNA, the CDR3 is TGTGCCAGCAGCTTAGGGTTCGCGCCTAATGAAAAACTGTTTTTT. This sequence encodes CASSLGFAPNEKLFF.

This clone has a single count. The chain combines TRBV6-5 with TRBJ1-4, with 7 bases aligning to TRBD1. The CDR3 is 14 amino acids. J lost 4 bases, V lost 6 bases, and 5 bases had no gene match. In germline, CDR1 is MNHEY, CDR2 SVGAGI. Written as DNA, the CDR3 is TGTGCCAGCAGACTCGGACAGGATAATGAAAAACTGTTTTTT. Amino acid sequence: CASRLGQDNEKLFF.

This sequence joins TRBV28 and TRBJ2-7; D perhaps matches TRBD1 (5 bases). CDR3 size: 18 residues. CDR1 is MDHEN and CDR2 is SYDVKM in the germline V gene. Trimming pared 5 bases from V and 6 bases from J, leaving 29 bases between. The CDR3 protein is CASSTLGATRPWASEQYV. The CDR3 DNA sequence: TGTGCCAGCAGTACGCTTGGGGCCACACGCCCATGGGCCTCCGAGCAGTACGTC.

This clone showed up just once. The chain couples TRBV5-1 to TRBJ1-2; TRBD1 agrees at 8 bases. The CDR3 consists of 14 residues. Germline loops: CDR1 SGHRS, CDR2 YFSETQ. V gave up 3 bases and J gave up 8 bases; unmatched junction bases: 9. In DNA form, the CDR3 reads TGCGCCAGCAGCTCCGACAGGGGAATATCGGGCTACACCTTC. Translation gives CASSSDRGISGYTF.

This chain uses TRBV19 with TRBJ2-7, with 10 bases lining up with TRBD2. The CDR3 has 15 residues. Germline-derived CDR1 and CDR2 are LNHDA and SQIVND (reference sequence). The V gene end was trimmed by 4 bases and the J gene end by 7 bases; junction bases not matched to a gene: 10. The CDR3 coding sequence is TGTGCCAGTAGTAAGGCTAGCGGGAGCCGCGGGGAGCAGTACTTC. It codes for CASSKASGSRGEQYF.

The rearrangement uses TRBV4-1 and TRBJ1-4, with 9 bases that match TRBD1. In germline, CDR1 is MGHRA, CDR2 YSYEKL. V gave up 0 bases and J gave up 0 bases; unmatched junction bases: 11. The CDR3 runs to 20 residues. The CDR3 DNA is TGCGCCAGCAGCCAAGATCGGTCGACAGGGGGGTTCCCAACTAATGAAAAACTGTTTTTT. This translates into CASSQDRSTGGFPTNEKLFF.

The rearrangement links TRBV6-5 to TRBJ1-4; D remains unclear. The CDR3 has 13 residues. Between the trimmed V and J ends, which lost 5 bases and 8 bases, there was a span of 12 bases. From germline, CDR1 is MNHEY and CDR2 SVGAGI. CDR3 sequence reads: CASSGGPMEKLFF. The CDR3 region has the DNA TGTGCCAGCAGTGGAGGCCCTATGGAAAAACTGTTTTTT.

This chain links TRBV27 with TRBJ1-2, with 9 bases identical to TRBD1. CDR3 size: 16 residues. With V trimmed by 7 bases and J by 4 bases, 13 bases remained unmatched. Germline values: CDR1 MNHEY, CDR2 SMNVEV (reference sequence). The CDR3 here is CASIKTGTGIGYGYTF. CDR3 bases: TGTGCCAGCATTAAAACCGGGACAGGGATCGGCTATGGCTACACCTTC.

The rearrangement joins TRBV29-1 to TRBJ1-2, with D perhaps TRBD1 (6 bases). In germline, CDR1 is SQVTM, CDR2 ANQGSEA. V was shortened by 5 bases and J by 0 bases, with 10 bases between the two germline ends. The CDR3 is made up of 13 amino acids. The CDR3 region is CSVFGGSNYGYTF. DNA of the CDR3: TGCAGCGTTTTTGGGGGCTCTAACTATGGCTACACCTTC.

V and J are TRBV7-9 and TRBJ2-5; maybe TRBD2 (5 bases). This CDR3 has 13 residues. Germline-derived CDR1 and CDR2 are SEHNR and FQNEAQ (reference sequence). V lost 1 base to trimming and J lost 3 bases, with 6 bases between them. The DNA for the CDR3 is TGTGCCAGCAGCTTAGGGGGAGAAGAGACCCAGTACTTC. This sequence encodes CASSLGGEETQYF.

J is TRBJ2-5 and V is TRBV27, with D possibly TRBD2 on 5 matching bases. V was trimmed by 10 bases and J by 2 bases, leaving 17 bases between them. In germline, CDR1 is MNHEY, CDR2 SMNVEV (reference sequence). The CDR3 extends over 14 amino acids. The CDR3 DNA is TGTGCCACCATGGGAGAGGCGAGACAAGAGACCCAGTACTTC. This encodes CATMGEARQETQYF.

The genes are TRBV14 and TRBJ1-1, with D perhaps TRBD1 (6 bases). Trimming took off 1 base at V and 7 bases at J, with 16 bases between the two ends. The CDR3 spans 15 residues. Germline assignment: CDR1 SGHDN and CDR2 FVKESK. The CDR3 region has the DNA TGTGCCAGCAGCCAAGGTCTCAGGGGTACCGGTGAAGCTTTCTTT. This codes for CASSQGLRGTGEAFF.

This clone has a single count. The rearrangement uses TRBV7-6 and TRBJ2-1; 11 bases agree with TRBD2. The ends lost 5 bases at V and 4 bases at J; junction bases unmatched: 10. In germline, CDR1 is SGHVS, CDR2 FNYEAQ. The CDR3 is 17 residues long. The CDR3 loop is CASSAGLAVPGYNEQFF. In DNA, the CDR3 is TGTGCCAGCAGCGCGGGACTAGCGGTTCCAGGTTACAATGAGCAGTTCTTC.

The rearrangement links TRBV7-6 to TRBJ2-3; maybe TRBD1 (6 bases). Between the trimmed V and J ends, which lost 0 bases and 3 bases, there was a span of 10 bases. Germline V gives CDR1 SGHVS, CDR2 FNYEAQ. The CDR3 consists of 15 residues. The CDR3 region is CASSLAGADTDTQYF. The DNA for the CDR3 is TGTGCCAGCAGCTTAGCGGGGGCGGATACAGATACGCAGTATTTT. The full variable domain, rest sourced from reference TRBV7-6 and TRBJ2-3, is GAGVSQSPRYKVTKRGQDVALRCDPISGHVSLYWYRQALGQGPEFLTYFNYEAQQDKSGLPNDRFSAERPEGSISTLTIQRTEQRDSAMYRCASSLAGADTDTQYFGPGTRLTVL.

This clone appeared a few times. J is TRBJ2-7 and V is TRBV27; 8 positions agree with TRBD2. The CDR3 has 10 amino acids. CDR1 MNHEY and CDR2 SMNVEV come from the germline V gene (reference sequence). Written as DNA, the CDR3 is TGTGCCAGACCCCCGGGGGGGATTCCCGTC. It translates to CARPPGGIPV.

The J gene is TRBJ2-7, the V gene TRBV18; tentatively, D is TRBD1 or TRBD2 (6 bases each). The CDR3 runs to 16 residues. V was clipped by 6 bases and J by 7 bases, with 25 bases between them. Germline CDR1 and CDR2: KGHSH and LQKENI. CDR3 in amino acids: CASSRPIHLIGGEQYV. The CDR3 nucleotides are TGTGCCAGCTCGCGGCCCATACACCTTATAGGGGGGGAGCAGTACGTC.

The chain couples TRBV4-2 to TRBJ1-2; D gene ambiguous. Germline assignment: CDR1 LGHNA and CDR2 YNFKEQ. The CDR3 length is 16 residues. V was trimmed by 0 bases and J by 3 bases, leaving 14 bases between them. The CDR3 DNA is TGTGCCAGCAGCCAAGATGGGATCGGGGTGGACTATGGCTACACCTTC. Amino acid sequence: CASSQDGIGVDYGYTF.

This clone showed up just once. V is TRBV5-5 and J is TRBJ2-7; TRBD1 might be the D (5 bases). Trimming removed 0 bases at V and 3 bases at J, with 10 bases between. Germline CDR1 SGHKS, CDR2 YYEKEE (reference sequence). The CDR3 totals 14 residues. The CDR3 DNA is TGTGCCAGCAGCTTGGTTCAGGGCGGCTACGAGCAGTACTTC. Amino acid sequence: CASSLVQGGYEQYF.